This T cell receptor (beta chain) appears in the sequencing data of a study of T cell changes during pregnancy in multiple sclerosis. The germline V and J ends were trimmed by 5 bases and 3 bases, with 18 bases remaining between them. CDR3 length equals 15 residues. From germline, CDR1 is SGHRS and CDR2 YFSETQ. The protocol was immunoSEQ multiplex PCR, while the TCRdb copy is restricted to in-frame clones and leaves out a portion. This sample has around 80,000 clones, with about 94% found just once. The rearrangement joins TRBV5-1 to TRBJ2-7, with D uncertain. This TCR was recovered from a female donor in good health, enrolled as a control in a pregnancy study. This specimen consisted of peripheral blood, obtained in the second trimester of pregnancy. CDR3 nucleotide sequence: TGCGCCAGCAGGCCCGACCGCTCAGCGAGCTACGAGCAGTACTTC. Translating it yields CASRPDRSASYEQYF.